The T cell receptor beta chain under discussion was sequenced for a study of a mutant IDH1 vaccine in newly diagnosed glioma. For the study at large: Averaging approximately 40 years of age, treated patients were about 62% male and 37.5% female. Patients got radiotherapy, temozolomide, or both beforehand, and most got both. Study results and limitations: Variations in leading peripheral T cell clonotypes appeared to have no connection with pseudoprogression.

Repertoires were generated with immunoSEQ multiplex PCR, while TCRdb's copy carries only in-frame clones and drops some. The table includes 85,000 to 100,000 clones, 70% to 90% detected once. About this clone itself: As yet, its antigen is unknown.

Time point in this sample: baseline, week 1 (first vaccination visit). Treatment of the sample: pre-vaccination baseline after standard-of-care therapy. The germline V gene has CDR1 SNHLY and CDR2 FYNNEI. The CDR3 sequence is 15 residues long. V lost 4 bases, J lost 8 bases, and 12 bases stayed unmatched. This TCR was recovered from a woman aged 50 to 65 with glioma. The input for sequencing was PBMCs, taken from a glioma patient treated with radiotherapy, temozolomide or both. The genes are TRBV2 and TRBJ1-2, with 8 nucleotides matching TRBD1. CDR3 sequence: CASSGRTGLTWGYTF. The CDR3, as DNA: TGTGCCAGCAGTGGCCGGACAGGGCTTACTTGGGGCTACACCTTC.